Sequencing of this TCR beta chain was carried out in a study of early T cells in non-severe SARS-CoV-2 infection. This clonotype was observed many times. TCRdb redid the calling of the 5' RACE reads with MiXCR, one entry per CDR3 protein. This table holds 75,000 to 100,000 distinct CDR3 sequences, roughly 14% found once. This clonotype was sampled from an adult who was a healthcare worker with PCR-confirmed SARS-CoV-2 infection or an uninfected control (not recorded which). Sequenced material: whole blood.

For the CDR3, the DNA is TGTGCCAGCAGCTGGGCCGGGACTAGCGAAGAGACCCAGTACTTC. It specifies CASSWAGTSEETQYF. J is TRBJ2-5 and V is TRBV7-2, with 10 bases that match TRBD2. CDR1 and CDR2 from the germline V gene are SGHTA and FQGNSA. The CDR3 totals 15 residues. V shed 4 bases and J 3 bases; nucleotides not matched to a gene: 5.